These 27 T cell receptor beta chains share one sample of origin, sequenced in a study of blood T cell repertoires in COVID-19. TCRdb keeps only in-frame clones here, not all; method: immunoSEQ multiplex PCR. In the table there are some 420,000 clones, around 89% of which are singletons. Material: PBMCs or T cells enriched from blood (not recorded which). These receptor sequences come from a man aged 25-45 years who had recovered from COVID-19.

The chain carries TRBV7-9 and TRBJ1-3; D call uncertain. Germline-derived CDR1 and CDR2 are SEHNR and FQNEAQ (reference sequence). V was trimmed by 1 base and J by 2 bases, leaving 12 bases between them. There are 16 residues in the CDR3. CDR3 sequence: CASSLGRVTTGNTIYF. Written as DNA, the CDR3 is TGTGCCAGCAGCTTAGGGAGGGTTACTACTGGAAACACCATATATTTT.

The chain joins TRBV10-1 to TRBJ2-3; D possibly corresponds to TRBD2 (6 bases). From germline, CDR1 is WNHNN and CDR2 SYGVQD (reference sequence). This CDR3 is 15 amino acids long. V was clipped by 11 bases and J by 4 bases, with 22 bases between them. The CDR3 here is CASQAGTAGSDTQYF. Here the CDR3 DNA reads TGCGCCTCGCAAGCAGGGACGGCGGGATCAGATACGCAGTATTTT.

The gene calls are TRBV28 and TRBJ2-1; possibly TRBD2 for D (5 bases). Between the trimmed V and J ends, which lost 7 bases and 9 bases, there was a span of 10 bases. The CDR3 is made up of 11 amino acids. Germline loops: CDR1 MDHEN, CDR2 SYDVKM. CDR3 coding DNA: TGTGCCAGCACCTACCGGGGTGAGCAGTTCTTC. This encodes CASTYRGEQFF. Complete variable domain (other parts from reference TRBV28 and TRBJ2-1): DVKVTQSSRYLVKRTGEKVFLECVQDMDHENMFWYRQDPGLGLRLIYFSYDVKMKEKGDIPEGYSVSREKKERFSLILESASTNQTSMYLCASTYRGEQFFGPGTRLTVL.

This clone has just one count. DNA of the CDR3: TGTGCCAGCAGCCAGGACAGGGTGCGGACCCATGGCTACACCTTC. Translated, it gives CASSQDRVRTHGYTF. The chain employs TRBV3-1 (or the pseudogene TRBV3-2) and TRBJ1-2, with 8 positions matching TRBD1. The ends lost 3 bases at V and 6 bases at J; junction bases unmatched: 9. The germline CDR1 and CDR2 sequences are LGHDT and YNNKEL (reference sequence). This CDR3 comprises 15 residues.

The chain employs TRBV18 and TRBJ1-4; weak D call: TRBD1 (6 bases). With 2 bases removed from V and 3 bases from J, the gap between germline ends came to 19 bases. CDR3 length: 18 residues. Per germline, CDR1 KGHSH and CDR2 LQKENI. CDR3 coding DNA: TGTGCCAGCTCACCATCCCTCACCGTTGGGGGCTCTAATGAAAAACTGTTTTTT. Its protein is CASSPSLTVGGSNEKLFF.

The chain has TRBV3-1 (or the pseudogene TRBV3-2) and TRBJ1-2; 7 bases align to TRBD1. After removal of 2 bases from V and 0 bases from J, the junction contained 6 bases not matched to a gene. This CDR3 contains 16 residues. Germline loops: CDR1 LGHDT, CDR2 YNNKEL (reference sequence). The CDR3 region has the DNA TGTGCCAGCAGCCAATTGACAGGGTCAGCTAACTATGGCTACACCTTC. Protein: CASSQLTGSANYGYTF.

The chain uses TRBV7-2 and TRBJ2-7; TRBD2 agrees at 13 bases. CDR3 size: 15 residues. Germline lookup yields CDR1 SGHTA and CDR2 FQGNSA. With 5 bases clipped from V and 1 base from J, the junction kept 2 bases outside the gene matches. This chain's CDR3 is CASSKTSGRSYEQYF. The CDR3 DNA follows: TGTGCCAGCAGCAAGACTAGCGGGAGGTCCTACGAGCAGTACTTC. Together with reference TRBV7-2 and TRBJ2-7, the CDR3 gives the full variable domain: GAGVSQSPSNKVTEKGKDVELRCDPISGHTALYWYRQSLGQGLEFLIYFQGNSAPDKSGLPSDRFSAERTGGSVSTLTIQRTQQEDSAVYLCASSKTSGRSYEQYFGPGTRLTVT.

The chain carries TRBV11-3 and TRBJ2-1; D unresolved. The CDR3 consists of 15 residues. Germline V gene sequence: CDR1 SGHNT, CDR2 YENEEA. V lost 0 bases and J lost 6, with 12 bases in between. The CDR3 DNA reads TGTGCCAGCAGCTTAGACCGAGGTAGTGGCAATGAGCAGTTCTTC. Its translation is CASSLDRGSGNEQFF.

The CDR3 DNA follows: TGTGCCAGCAGCCAACCCCCCGAGACAGTTGGTGGCTACACCTTC. It yields the protein CASSQPPETVGGYTF. The rearrangement links TRBV3-1 (or the pseudogene TRBV3-2) to TRBJ1-2, with D tentatively TRBD1 (5 bases). V was clipped by 2 bases and J by 7 bases, with 17 bases between them. This CDR3 is built from 15 residues. Germline V gene lookup returns CDR1 LGHDT and CDR2 YNNKEL (reference sequence).

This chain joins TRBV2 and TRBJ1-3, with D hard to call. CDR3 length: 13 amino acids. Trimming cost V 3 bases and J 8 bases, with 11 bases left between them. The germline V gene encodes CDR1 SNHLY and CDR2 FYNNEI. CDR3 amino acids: CASSDLAVHTIYF. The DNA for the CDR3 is TGTGCCAGCAGTGACCTGGCAGTCCACACCATATATTTT. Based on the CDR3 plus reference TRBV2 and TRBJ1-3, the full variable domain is EPEVTQTPSHQVTQMGQEVILRCVPISNHLYFYWYRQILGQKVEFLVSFYNNEISEKSEIFDDQFSVERPDGSNFTLKIRSTKLEDSAMYFCASSDLAVHTIYFGEGSWLTVV.

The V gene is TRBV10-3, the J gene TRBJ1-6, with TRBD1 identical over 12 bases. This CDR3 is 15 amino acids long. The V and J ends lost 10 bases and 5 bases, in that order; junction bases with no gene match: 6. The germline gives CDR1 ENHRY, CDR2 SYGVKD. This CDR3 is CATAGTGGDNSPLHF. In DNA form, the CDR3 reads TGTGCCACCGCCGGGACAGGGGGCGATAATTCACCCCTCCACTTT.

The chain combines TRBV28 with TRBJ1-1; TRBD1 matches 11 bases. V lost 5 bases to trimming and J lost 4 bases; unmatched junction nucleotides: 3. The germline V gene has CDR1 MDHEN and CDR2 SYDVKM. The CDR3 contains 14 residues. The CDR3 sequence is CASSGQGALTEAFF. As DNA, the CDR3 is TGTGCCAGCAGTGGACAGGGGGCACTCACTGAAGCTTTCTTT.

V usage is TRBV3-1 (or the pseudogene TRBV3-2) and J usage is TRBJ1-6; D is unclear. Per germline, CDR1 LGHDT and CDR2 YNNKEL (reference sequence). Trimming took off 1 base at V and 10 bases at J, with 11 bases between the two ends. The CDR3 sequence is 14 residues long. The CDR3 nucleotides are TGTGCCAGCAGCCAAGTCCAGATGGAGTCACCCCTCCACTTT. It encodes CASSQVQMESPLHF.

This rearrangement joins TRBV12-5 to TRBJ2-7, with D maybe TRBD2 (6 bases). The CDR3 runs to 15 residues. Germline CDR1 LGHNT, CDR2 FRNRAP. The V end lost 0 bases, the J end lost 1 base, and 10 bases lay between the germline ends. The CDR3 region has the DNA TGTGCTAGTGGTTTGGTACTAGCAGGGTCCTACGAGCAGTACTTC. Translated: CASGLVLAGSYEQYF.

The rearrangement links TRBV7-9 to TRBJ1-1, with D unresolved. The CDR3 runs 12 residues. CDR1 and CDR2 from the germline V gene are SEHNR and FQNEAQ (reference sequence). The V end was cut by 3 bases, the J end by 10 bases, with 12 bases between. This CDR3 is CASSLGERGAFF. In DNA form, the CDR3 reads TGTGCCAGCAGCTTGGGCGAACGGGGAGCTTTCTTT.

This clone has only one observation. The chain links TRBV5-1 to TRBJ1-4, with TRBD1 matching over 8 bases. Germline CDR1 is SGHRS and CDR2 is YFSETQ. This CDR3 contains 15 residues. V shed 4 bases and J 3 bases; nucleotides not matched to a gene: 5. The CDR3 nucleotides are TGCGCCAGCAGCCGGACAGGGTCCCCTAATGAAAAACTGTTTTTT. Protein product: CASSRTGSPNEKLFF.

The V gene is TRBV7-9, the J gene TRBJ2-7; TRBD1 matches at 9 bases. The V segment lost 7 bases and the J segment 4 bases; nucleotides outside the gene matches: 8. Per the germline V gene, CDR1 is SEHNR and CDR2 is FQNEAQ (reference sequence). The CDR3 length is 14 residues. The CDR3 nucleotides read TGTGCCAGCACCAATGGGGACAGGGTATACGAGCAGTACTTC. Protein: CASTNGDRVYEQYF.

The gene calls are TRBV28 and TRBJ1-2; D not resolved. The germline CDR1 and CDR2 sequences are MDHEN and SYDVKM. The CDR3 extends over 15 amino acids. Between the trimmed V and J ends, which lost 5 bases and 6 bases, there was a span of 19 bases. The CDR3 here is CASSTRREGVDGYTF. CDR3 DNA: TGTGCCAGCAGTACGCGTAGGGAGGGAGTCGATGGCTACACCTTC.

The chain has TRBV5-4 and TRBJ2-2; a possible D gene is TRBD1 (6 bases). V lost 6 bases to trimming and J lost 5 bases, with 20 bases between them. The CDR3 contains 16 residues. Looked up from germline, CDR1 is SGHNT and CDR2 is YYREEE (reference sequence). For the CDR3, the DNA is TGTGCCAGCACCCTTACAGGCACAGGGAGAACCGGGGAGCTGTTTTTT. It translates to CASTLTGTGRTGELFF.

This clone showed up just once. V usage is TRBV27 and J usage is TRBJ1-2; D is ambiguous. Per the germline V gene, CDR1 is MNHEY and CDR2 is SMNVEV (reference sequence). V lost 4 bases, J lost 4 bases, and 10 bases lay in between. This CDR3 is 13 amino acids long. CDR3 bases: TGTGCCAGCAGTTCCCCGGGTGGCTATGGCTACACCTTC. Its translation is CASSSPGGYGYTF.

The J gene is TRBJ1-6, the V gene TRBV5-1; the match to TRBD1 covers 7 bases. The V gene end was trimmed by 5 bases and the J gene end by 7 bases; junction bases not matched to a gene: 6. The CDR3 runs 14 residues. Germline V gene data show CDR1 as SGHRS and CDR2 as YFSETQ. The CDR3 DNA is TGCGCCAGCAGTGACGGGACAGAGAATTCACCCCTCCACTTT. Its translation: CASSDGTENSPLHF.

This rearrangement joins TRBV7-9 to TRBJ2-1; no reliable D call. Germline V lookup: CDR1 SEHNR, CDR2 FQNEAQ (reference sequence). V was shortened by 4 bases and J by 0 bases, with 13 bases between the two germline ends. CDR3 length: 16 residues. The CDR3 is CASSWLARPSYNEQFF. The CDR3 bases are TGTGCCAGCAGCTGGTTGGCCAGGCCCTCCTACAATGAGCAGTTCTTC.

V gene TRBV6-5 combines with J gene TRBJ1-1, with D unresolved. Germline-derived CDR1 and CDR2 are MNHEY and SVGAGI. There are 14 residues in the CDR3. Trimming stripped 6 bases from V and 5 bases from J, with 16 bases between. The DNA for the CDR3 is TGTGCCAGCAGGCTTGAGGGCGCGGTTACTGAAGCTTTCTTT. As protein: CASRLEGAVTEAFF.

The CDR3 nucleotides are TGTGCCAGCAGTTTAAGAGGAACCTCCTACGAGCAGTACTTC. Translated, it gives CASSLRGTSYEQYF. The genes are TRBV27 and TRBJ2-7; no definite D call. The V gene's germline CDR1 is MNHEY and CDR2 SMNVEV (reference sequence). Trimming pared 2 bases from V and 0 bases from J, leaving 8 bases between. This CDR3 region has 14 residues.

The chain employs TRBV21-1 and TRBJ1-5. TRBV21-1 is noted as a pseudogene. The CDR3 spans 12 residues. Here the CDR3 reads CASSKNFQPQHF. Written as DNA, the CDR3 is TGTGCCAGCAGCAAGAACTTTCAGCCCCAGCATTTT.

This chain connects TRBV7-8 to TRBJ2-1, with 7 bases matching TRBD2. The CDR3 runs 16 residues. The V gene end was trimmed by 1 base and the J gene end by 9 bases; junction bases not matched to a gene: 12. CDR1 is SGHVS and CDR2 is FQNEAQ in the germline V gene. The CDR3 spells CASSLVPGLPQGEQFF. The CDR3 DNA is TGTGCCAGCAGCTTAGTTCCGGGACTACCGCAAGGTGAGCAGTTCTTC.

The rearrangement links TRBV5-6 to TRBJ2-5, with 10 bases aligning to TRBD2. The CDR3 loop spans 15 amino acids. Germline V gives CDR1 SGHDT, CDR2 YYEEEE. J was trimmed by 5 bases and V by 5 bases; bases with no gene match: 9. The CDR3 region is CASRGAGGPLETQYF. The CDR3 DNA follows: TGTGCCAGCAGGGGAGCGGGAGGGCCGTTGGAGACCCAGTACTTC.